This T cell receptor beta chain was captured in a study of blood T cell repertoires in COVID-19. Study summary: COVID-19 samples, acute and convalescent, were from the United States, Italy and Spain.

The CDR3 runs 14 residues. Per the germline V gene, CDR1 is SGHNT and CDR2 is YYREEE (reference sequence). V lost 4 bases and J lost 1, with 11 bases in between. Per the original data handling: For nucleated cells, counts were estimated from reference gene primer amplification. Clones were read by immunoSEQ multiplex PCR, and TCRdb kept only the in-frame ones, dropping some. That table is the source of V, J and clone size, and D and trimming were worked out from the DNA. The sample lists about 230,000 clones; 80% to 90% were seen once. Sequenced input: peripheral blood. V and J are TRBV5-4 and TRBJ1-1; tentative D call: TRBD1 (6 bases). The source is a man aged 35 to 55 with acute or convalescent COVID-19. The CDR3: CASSGGGQNTEAFF. DNA of the CDR3: TGTGCCAGCAGCGGCGGGGGACAGAACACTGAAGCTTTCTTT.